This record concerns one TCR beta chain sequence. These data come from a study of blood T cell repertoires in COVID-19. Study summary: The samples span acute and convalescent COVID-19 from the United States, Italy and Spain. In each case, the material was cDNA or gDNA derived from T cells, B-cell-depleted T cells, or PBMCs.

Patients at the Seattle site were enrolled during active infection and followed longitudinally. The length of the CDR3 is 15 residues. Germline values: CDR1 LGHNA, CDR2 YNFKEQ. J lost 6 bases, V lost 4 bases, and 8 bases had no gene match. How the authors handled the data: Researchers report that nucleated cell counts were estimated from reference gene primer amplification. Here immunoSEQ multiplex PCR was the method, and the copy in TCRdb shows in-frame clones only, minus some. The V and J calls and clone size were taken over from that table, and D and trimming were inferred from the DNA. The sample includes over 60,000 clones, 76% of them seen just once.

The sequence was obtained from a man in his sixties with COVID-19, enrolled during active disease. The sample taken for sequencing was peripheral blood. The V call is TRBV4-2, the J call TRBJ1-4; TRBD1 agrees at 7 bases. The CDR3 DNA reads as TGTGCCAGCAGCCGCGACGACAGGGCTTATGAAAAACTGTTTTTT. As protein: CASSRDDRAYEKLFF.